This TCR beta chain was found in a study of T cell responses to AZD1222 COVID-19 vaccine. Study-level findings and limits: The sample set comprised mostly white British donors with more females, and clonal diversity was possibly underestimated. Seropositive status at baseline applied to only 5 to 7 AZD1222 recipients. Dominant at 160-218 and 743-854, vaccine-associated CD4 TCRs also spanned spike.

Clones were sequenced by immunoSEQ multiplex PCR, and TCRdb holds only the in-frame ones, with some missing. The data show 80,000 to 85,000 clones, approximately 90% seen once. Timing groups of about 4 and about 12 weeks for second doses were pooled. Comments on this clone: Antigen: not known.

Germline V CDR1 and CDR2: PRHDT, FYEKMQ (reference sequence). V shed 3 bases and J shed 6 bases, with 14 bases lying between them. The CDR3 contains 15 residues. This sequence joins TRBV13 and TRBJ2-2, with D possibly being TRBD2 (6 bases). The sample in question was peripheral blood, obtained 28 days after the second AZD1222 dose. The receptor's source is an adult who received the AZD1222 COVID-19 vaccine. CDR3 DNA sequence: TGTGCCAGCAGCTTTCAACGGGAGAGCGCCGGGGAGCTGTTTTTT. Translating gives CASSFQRESAGELFF.